Given below is one T cell receptor (beta chain) in context. These data belong to a study of technical replicates of blood from a few donors. Assay used: immunoSEQ multiplex PCR; TCRdb lists only in-frame clones, some missing. This table has approximately 70,000 clones, around 95% appearing once. The CDR3 runs 12 residues. In germline, CDR1 is LGHNA, CDR2 YNFKEQ. V was pared by 0 bases and J by 14 bases, with 10 bases between. The receptor was isolated from a human donor in good health. The sequenced sample consisted of T cells isolated from PBMCs. The chain combines TRBV4-2 with TRBJ1-4; no clear D. The CDR3 protein is CASSQDEFGLFF. As DNA, the CDR3 is TGTGCCAGCAGCCAAGATGAGTTCGGGCTGTTTTTT.